This TCR beta chain comes out of a study of blood T cells in healthy people across ages. Primers used in a second PCR of about 7 to 12 cycles were a sample-barcoded 5' primer and a J-beta primer mix. TCRdb re-called the 5' RACE reads through MiXCR, storing one row per CDR3 protein. Of fewer than 700,000 distinct CDR3 sequences listed, roughly two fifths are singletons. This clonotype was seen more than once but under ten times. Healthy Russian Caucasian donors spanned ages about 6 to 100 years. They isolated at least 6 million PBMCs from each sample. The material sequenced was blood. The sequence was collected from a man older than 75 in good health.

CDR3 loop: CASRASGSYNEQFF. In DNA, the CDR3 is TGTGCCAGCAGAGCTAGCGGGAGCTACAATGAGCAGTTCTTC. The rearrangement links TRBV14 to TRBJ2-1; 10 nucleotides align to TRBD2. The germline gives CDR1 SGHDN, CDR2 FVKESK. The V segment lost 6 bases and the J segment 3 bases; nucleotides outside the gene matches: 2. This CDR3 contains 14 residues.